Below, 8 T cell receptor beta chains from the same sample are listed, as sequenced in a study of T cell repertoires in cytomegalovirus infection. Antigens of these TCRs are unknown. TCRdb itself ran the reads through MiXCR, one entry per CDR3 protein. The table records hundreds of thousands of distinct CDR3 sequences, roughly 30% of them present only once. Sequenced here: cultured PBMCs, sampled from culture after CMV antigen stimulation. The receptors come from a human donor in good health (CMV status not recorded). Some clones in this sample may be carry-over from other donors' samples.

The chain has TRBV24-1 and TRBJ2-2, with 9 positions matching TRBD1. This CDR3 is 16 amino acids long. From germline, CDR1 is KGHDR and CDR2 SFDVKD. The J segment lost 6 bases and the V segment lost 4 bases, leaving 8 bases of the junction unmatched. CDR3 sequence: CATSDPTGGRAGELFF. The CDR3 DNA sequence: TGTGCCACCAGTGACCCGACAGGGGGTAGGGCCGGGGAGCTGTTTTTT.

This clonotype was seen only a few times. The rearrangement uses TRBV19 and TRBJ1-5, with unresolved D. Germline CDR1 is LNHDA and CDR2 is SQIVND (reference sequence). V lost 6 bases and J lost 9, with 21 bases in between. The CDR3 runs 15 residues. The CDR3 protein is CASRLLDSGETPQHF. CDR3 in DNA: TGTGCCAGTAGACTCCTGGATTCTGGGGAGACGCCCCAGCATTTT.

The V and J genes are TRBV28 and TRBJ2-7; D not certain. CDR3 length equals 15 residues. The V gene lost 3 bases and the J gene lost 3 bases, with 15 bases spanning the gap. Germline assignment: CDR1 MDHEN and CDR2 SYDVKM. The chain's CDR3 is CASSFLGTGGYEQYF. Written as DNA, the CDR3 is TGTGCCAGCAGTTTCTTAGGTACGGGTGGCTACGAGCAGTACTTC.

This clonotype showed up just a few times. The rearrangement uses TRBV20-1 and TRBJ1-1; D perhaps matches TRBD1 (5 bases). The V and J ends lost 0 bases and 7 bases respectively, with 18 bases between them. CDR3 length: 15 residues. CDR1 is DFQATT, CDR2 SNEGSKA, per germline (reference sequence). CDR3 in amino acids: CSARDHRGSGSEAFF. In nucleotides, the CDR3 is TGCAGTGCTAGAGATCATAGGGGCTCTGGGAGTGAAGCTTTCTTT.

The chain links TRBV6-5 to TRBJ2-7; D is uncertain. CDR1 MNHEY and CDR2 SVGAGI come from the germline V gene. The CDR3 sequence is 15 residues long. V was cut by 2 bases and J by 0 bases, with 11 bases left in between. CDR3 loop: CASSYPLGGSYEQYF. The CDR3 nucleotides read TGTGCCAGCAGTTACCCCCTGGGCGGCTCCTACGAGCAGTACTTC.

This chain uses TRBV7-6 with TRBJ1-6, with 8 bases matching TRBD1. The CDR3 extends over 18 amino acids. In germline, CDR1 is SGHVS, CDR2 FNYEAQ. V dropped 1 base and J dropped 5; count of bases not matched to a gene: 10. CDR3 coding DNA: TGTGCCAGCAGCTTAGGCCCCAGGGGGCGCCCCAATAATTCACCCCTCCACTTT. This encodes CASSLGPRGRPNNSPLHF.

This chain uses TRBV28 with TRBJ1-4, with D uncertain. The germline V gene encodes CDR1 MDHEN and CDR2 SYDVKM. V was cut by 4 bases and J by 5 bases, with 11 bases left in between. The CDR3 totals 14 residues. The CDR3 reads CASSSVQVNEKLFF. CDR3 DNA sequence: TGTGCCAGCAGTTCAGTCCAAGTCAATGAAAAACTGTTTTTT. The variable domain in full, with the rest retrieved from reference TRBV28 and TRBJ1-4, is DVKVTQSSRYLVKRTGEKVFLECVQDMDHENMFWYRQDPGLGLRLIYFSYDVKMKEKGDIPEGYSVSREKKERFSLILESASTNQTSMYLCASSSVQVNEKLFFGSGTQLSVL.

This chain links TRBV7-2 with TRBJ2-1; 11 bases match TRBD2. V gave up 1 base and J gave up 7 bases; unmatched junction bases: 6. The V gene's germline CDR1 is SGHTA and CDR2 FQGNSA. The CDR3 consists of 16 residues. CDR3 amino acids: CASSLVSSGGLNEQFF. CDR3 in DNA: TGTGCCAGCAGCTTAGTGTCTAGCGGGGGGCTTAATGAGCAGTTCTTC.